Shown below are 24 T cell receptor beta chains from a single sample sequenced in a study of T cell responses to AZD1222 COVID-19 vaccine. TCRdb keeps only in-frame clones here, not all; method: immunoSEQ multiplex PCR. The table lists approximately 150,000 clones, 75% to 90% of them singletons. The material was peripheral blood, obtained on day 0 of AZD1222 vaccination. These receptors originate from an adult in good health.

The chain links TRBV6-1 to TRBJ1-1, with 8 nucleotides matching TRBD1. The germline CDR1 and CDR2 sequences are MNHNS and SASEGT. V was clipped by 1 base and J by 13 bases; unmatched bases: 14. The CDR3 has 15 amino acids. DNA of the CDR3: TGTGCCAGCAGTGAAGTCAGGGGGCAGCCCACTGGGGGTTTCTTT. Translated: CASSEVRGQPTGGFF.

In DNA form, the CDR3 reads TGCGCCAGCAGCCAAGAACCGGATTCCTACGAGCAGTACTTC. Protein product: CASSQEPDSYEQYF. J is TRBJ2-7 and V is TRBV4-1; D is unresolved. The CDR3 spans 14 residues. V lost 0 bases, J lost 1 base, and 7 bases lay in between. Looked up from germline, CDR1 is MGHRA and CDR2 is YSYEKL.

The rearrangement uses TRBV7-8 and TRBJ1-2; TRBD1 matches at 8 bases. Germline values: CDR1 SGHVS, CDR2 FQNEAQ. CDR3 length equals 16 residues. Unmatched junction bases numbered 10, after V lost 5 bases and J lost 2 bases. DNA for the CDR3: TGTGCCAGCAGCCACAAGAGGACAGGGAACAACTATGGCTACACCTTC. Translation gives CASSHKRTGNNYGYTF.

The genes are TRBV30 and TRBJ1-1, with 8 bases matching TRBD1. The ends lost 0 bases at V and 0 bases at J; junction bases unmatched: 18. From germline, CDR1 is GTSNPN and CDR2 SVGIG (reference sequence). This CDR3 contains 20 residues. CDR3 nucleotide sequence: TGTGCCTGGAGTGTAATAAGGGCAGGGGGCGCGAGGCGAATGAACACTGAAGCTTTCTTT. This sequence encodes CAWSVIRAGGARRMNTEAFF.

V and J are TRBV19 and TRBJ2-7; D is possibly TRBD2 (7 bases). The CDR3 runs to 14 residues. The V gene's germline CDR1 is LNHDA and CDR2 SQIVND (reference sequence). V was trimmed by 7 bases and J by 5 bases, leaving 18 bases between them. The CDR3 reads CASTPEGGSHEQYF. The DNA of the CDR3 is TGTGCCAGTACCCCGGAGGGGGGGAGTCACGAGCAGTACTTC.

This clone was seen a single time. The chain joins TRBV27 to TRBJ1-1; D is unresolved. Trimming took 6 bases from V and 1 from J, leaving 9 bases between them. CDR3 length equals 13 residues. Germline CDR1 is MNHEY and CDR2 is SMNVEV (reference sequence). The CDR3 coding sequence is TGTGCCAGCAGCCTCACACGGAACACTGAAGCTTTCTTT. As protein: CASSLTRNTEAFF.

The chain carries TRBV5-4 and TRBJ2-2, with 9 bases aligning to TRBD2. CDR3 length equals 18 residues. Germline assignment: CDR1 SGHNT and CDR2 YYREEE (reference sequence). J gave up 4 bases and V 4 bases, and 14 bases lay outside the gene matches. The DNA of the CDR3 is TGTGCCAGCAGCCCCCCTGCGGGAGGGCCGGTTCTCACCGGGGAGCTGTTTTTT. Amino acid sequence: CASSPPAGGPVLTGELFF.

CDR3 sequence (DNA): TGTGCCAGCAGCCTTGACAGGGGTGGCTACACCTTC. Translating it yields CASSLDRGGYTF. The chain links TRBV5-4 to TRBJ1-2, with 8 bases matching TRBD1. From germline, CDR1 is SGHNT and CDR2 YYREEE (reference sequence). The length of the CDR3 is 12 residues. V gave up 4 bases and J gave up 7 bases; unmatched junction bases: 3.

J is TRBJ2-5 and V is TRBV14; TRBD2 matches at 8 bases. Trimming took 6 bases from V and 6 from J; bases not matched to a gene: 9. The CDR3 has 14 amino acids. The germline V gene encodes CDR1 SGHDN and CDR2 FVKESK. The CDR3 region is CASSPKREQQTQYF. The CDR3 coding sequence is TGTGCCAGCAGTCCTAAGCGGGAGCAGCAGACCCAGTACTTC.

The J gene is TRBJ2-2, the V gene TRBV30; D is unresolved. CDR1 is GTSNPN and CDR2 is SVGIG in the germline V gene (reference sequence). CDR3 length: 13 amino acids. V lost 0 bases and J lost 6, with 8 bases in between. The CDR3 sequence is CAWSVQVAGELFF. In DNA form, the CDR3 reads TGTGCCTGGAGTGTACAAGTGGCCGGGGAGCTGTTTTTT.

The chain is built from TRBV6-5 and TRBJ2-2, with D tentatively TRBD2 (5 bases). The CDR3 has 15 amino acids. The V end was cut by 5 bases, the J end by 1 base, with 11 bases between. Germline V lookup: CDR1 MNHEY, CDR2 SVGAGI. CDR3 in amino acids: CASSPRGGNTGELFF. Written as DNA, the CDR3 is TGTGCCAGCAGTCCCCGTGGAGGGAACACCGGGGAGCTGTTTTTT.

The chain has TRBV6-5 and TRBJ2-1, with D possibly being TRBD1 (7 bases). V was clipped by 4 bases and J by 9 bases, with 13 bases between them. CDR3 length equals 13 residues. The germline gives CDR1 MNHEY, CDR2 SVGAGI. CDR3 region: CASSLTGRSEQFF. CDR3 bases: TGTGCCAGCAGTTTGACAGGGAGGAGTGAGCAGTTCTTC.

The V gene is TRBV10-3, the J gene TRBJ1-5, with D tentatively TRBD1 (5 bases). Trimming left V 9 bases short and J 0 bases short, with 15 bases between. In germline, CDR1 is ENHRY, CDR2 SYGVKD. The CDR3 runs 15 residues. The CDR3: CAIQRDGHSNQPQHF. CDR3 in DNA: TGTGCCATACAAAGGGACGGTCATAGCAATCAGCCCCAGCATTTT.

The genes are TRBV7-9 and TRBJ2-2; D is perhaps TRBD1 (5 bases). The CDR3 runs to 14 residues. Germline V gives CDR1 SEHNR, CDR2 FQNEAQ (reference sequence). Trimming cost V 3 bases and J 7 bases, with 12 bases left between them. The CDR3 loop is CASSFGQGDGELFF. In DNA, the CDR3 is TGTGCCAGCAGCTTTGGCCAGGGCGACGGGGAGCTGTTTTTT.

The chain couples TRBV7-2 to TRBJ1-5, with 7 nucleotides matching TRBD1. Trimming removed 5 bases from V and 0 bases from J; junction bases left unmatched: 1. From germline, CDR1 is SGHTA and CDR2 FQGNSA. The CDR3 sequence is 14 residues long. CDR3 in amino acids: CASSRTGSNQPQHF. DNA for the CDR3: TGTGCCAGCAGCCGGACAGGTAGCAATCAGCCCCAGCATTTT.

By share of the sample, this clone is medium-sized. The chain employs TRBV4-1 and TRBJ2-3, with D unresolved. The ends were cut back, 0 bases at V and 7 bases at J, with 5 bases in the middle. This CDR3 is built from 12 residues. CDR1 and CDR2 (germline): MGHRA, YSYEKL. Written as DNA, the CDR3 is TGCGCCAGCAGCCAAGATGGTAATACGCAGTATTTT. As protein: CASSQDGNTQYF.

The rearrangement uses TRBV10-3 and TRBJ2-1; 9 nucleotides match TRBD1. The trim removed 5 bases at V and 4 bases at J, leaving 9 bases unmatched. Germline V lookup: CDR1 ENHRY, CDR2 SYGVKD. The CDR3 consists of 16 residues. The CDR3: CAISPYGTGTYNEQFF. In DNA, the CDR3 is TGTGCCATCAGTCCGTACGGGACAGGGACTTACAATGAGCAGTTCTTC.

The rearrangement joins TRBV10-3 to TRBJ2-3; D might be TRBD1 (5 bases). Trimming took off 2 bases at V and 3 bases at J, with 9 bases between the two ends. The length of the CDR3 is 14 residues. Germline-derived CDR1 and CDR2 are ENHRY and SYGVKD. DNA of the CDR3: TGTGCCATCAGTGAGGCTTCAGGGACAGATACGCAGTATTTT. The encoded protein is CAISEASGTDTQYF.

The sample holds one count of this clone. The chain combines TRBV5-1 with TRBJ1-5; D is unclear. Trimming pared 9 bases from V and 9 bases from J, leaving 16 bases between. Germline V gene sequence: CDR1 SGHRS, CDR2 YFSETQ. The length of the CDR3 is 12 residues. CDR3 residues: CAMPREDTPQHF. As DNA, the CDR3 is TGCGCCATGCCGAGAGAGGATACGCCCCAGCATTTT.

This chain connects TRBV5-6 to TRBJ2-4; D remains unclear. V gave up 0 bases and J gave up 10 bases, with 17 bases separating them. The CDR3 contains 15 residues. The germline V gene has CDR1 SGHDT and CDR2 YYEEEE. The CDR3, as DNA: TGTGCCAGCAGCTTGGGGCGGACCAATCCGAGAATTCAGTACTTC. Translated, it gives CASSLGRTNPRIQYF.

As for this clone: Additional DNA sequences in this sample encode the identical CDR3. This chain uses TRBV6-6 with TRBJ1-5, with unresolved D. Germline V gene lookup returns CDR1 MNHNY and CDR2 SVGAGI (reference sequence). CDR3 length: 14 amino acids. V lost 6 bases and J lost 0, with 9 bases in between. The CDR3 sequence: CASSPSDSNQPQHF. In nucleotides, the CDR3 is TGTGCCAGCAGCCCGTCAGATAGCAATCAGCCCCAGCATTTT.

The DNA for the CDR3 is TGCGCCAGCAGCTTGGGTCAGGGACAAAACATTCAGTACTTC. It codes for CASSLGQGQNIQYF. The chain joins TRBV5-1 to TRBJ2-4; possibly TRBD1 or TRBD2 for D (5 bases each). The CDR3 totals 14 residues. Germline CDR1 SGHRS, CDR2 YFSETQ. V was cut by 0 bases and J by 5 bases, with 9 bases left in between.

V usage is TRBV15 and J usage is TRBJ2-7; TRBD1 matches 8 bases. The CDR3 runs 17 residues. Germline V lookup: CDR1 LNHNV, CDR2 YYDKDF (reference sequence). Trimming removed 1 base from V and 2 bases from J; junction bases left unmatched: 10. The CDR3 nucleotides read TGTGCCACCAGCAGAGGAACAGGGGGGACAAACCCCTACGAGCAGTACTTC. Translated, it gives CATSRGTGGTNPYEQYF.

The rearrangement links TRBV6-5 to TRBJ1-5, with 7 bases aligning to TRBD1. V lost 7 bases, J lost 2 bases, and 8 bases stayed unmatched. Germline CDR1 and CDR2: MNHEY and SVGAGI. The CDR3 is 15 amino acids. The CDR3: CASKTGLYGNQPQHF. The CDR3 DNA reads TGTGCCAGCAAGACAGGGTTGTATGGCAATCAGCCCCAGCATTTT.